This passage covers 26 T cell receptor beta chains from one sample sequenced in a study of blood T cell repertoires in COVID-19. Assay used: immunoSEQ multiplex PCR; TCRdb lists only in-frame clones, some missing. Of some 100,000 clones in the sample, roughly 70% were seen once. The sample taken for sequencing was peripheral blood. The source is a man between 65 and 85 years old with COVID-19, enrolled during active disease.

The chain combines TRBV5-1 with TRBJ2-2; 11 bases align to TRBD2. The V segment lost 4 bases and the J segment 6 bases; nucleotides outside the gene matches: 2. Germline V gives CDR1 SGHRS, CDR2 YFSETQ. This CDR3 region has 14 residues. The CDR3 DNA reads TGCGCCAGCAGCCGGACTAGCGGGTCCGGGGAGCTGTTTTTT. Its protein is CASSRTSGSGELFF.

The gene calls are TRBV29-1 and TRBJ1-1, with TRBD1 matching over 8 bases. This CDR3 has 15 residues. The V and J ends lost 7 bases and 1 base, in that order; junction bases with no gene match: 11. Germline V gives CDR1 SQVTM, CDR2 ANQGSEA. The CDR3 loop reads CSGLNQGARNTEAFF. DNA for the CDR3: TGCAGCGGACTAAATCAGGGGGCGAGGAACACTGAAGCTTTCTTT.

J is TRBJ2-1 and V is TRBV7-3; TRBD2 agrees at 9 bases. The V and J ends lost 1 base and 10 bases, in that order; junction bases with no gene match: 8. This CDR3 contains 15 residues. Looked up from germline, CDR1 is SGHTA and CDR2 is FQGTGA. CDR3 in DNA: TGTGCCAGCAGCTTAAGCGCGGGAGGGCCTCGGGAGCAGTTCTTC. It specifies CASSLSAGGPREQFF.

The J gene is TRBJ1-2, the V gene TRBV3-1 (or the pseudogene TRBV3-2), with TRBD1 as a possible D gene (6 bases). Trimming removed 4 bases at V and 2 bases at J, with 11 bases between. Germline CDR1 and CDR2: LGHDT and YNNKEL (reference sequence). This CDR3 region has 14 residues. CDR3 bases: TGTGCCAGCAGCCCCCGAGGACAGAACTATGGCTACACCTTC. Translation gives CASSPRGQNYGYTF.

This clone was counted once. The chain carries TRBV28 and TRBJ1-5, with 8 bases aligning to TRBD1. The germline gives CDR1 MDHEN, CDR2 SYDVKM. The CDR3 spans 15 residues. V was pared by 4 bases and J by 0 bases, with 2 bases of the junction left unmatched. CDR3 sequence (DNA): TGTGCCAGCAGTTCCGGACAGGGTAGCAATCAGCCCCAGCATTTT. This sequence encodes CASSSGQGSNQPQHF.

V is TRBV7-8 and J is TRBJ2-2, with TRBD1 matching 8 bases. Germline CDR1 is SGHVS and CDR2 is FQNEAQ. The CDR3 has 14 residues. V shed 5 bases, J shed 6 bases, and the junction held 5 bases outside the gene matches. CDR3 nucleotide sequence: TGTGCCAGCAGCCACCGGGGACAGGCCGGGGAGCTGTTTTTT. Its protein is CASSHRGQAGELFF.

The rearrangement links TRBV10-3 to TRBJ1-1; the D gene is possibly TRBD1 (5 bases). V dropped 0 bases and J dropped 5 bases, with 13 bases sitting between them. This CDR3 is built from 15 residues. From germline, CDR1 is ENHRY and CDR2 SYGVKD. The CDR3 DNA reads as TGTGCCATCAGTGAGTCCGGGGGAAGAGGGACTGAAGCTTTCTTT. Protein sequence: CAISESGGRGTEAFF.

The table lists this clone with a few counts. The chain joins TRBV7-2 to TRBJ2-1, with a possible D match to TRBD2 (5 bases). Germline values: CDR1 SGHTA, CDR2 FQGNSA. V lost 5 bases to trimming and J lost 2 bases, with 13 bases between them. This CDR3 has 15 amino acids. The CDR3 spells CASSPSSETYNEQFF. The CDR3 coding sequence is TGTGCCAGCAGCCCCAGTAGCGAAACCTACAATGAGCAGTTCTTC.

The chain combines TRBV19 with TRBJ1-2; 7 bases are shared with TRBD1. Germline V CDR1 and CDR2: LNHDA, SQIVND (reference sequence). The CDR3 runs 15 residues. After removal of 5 bases from V and 8 bases from J, the junction contained 14 bases not matched to a gene. The DNA for the CDR3 is TGTGCCAGTAGTTTCTTCGGAACCCAAGGGGGCGGCTACACCTTC. Translation: CASSFFGTQGGGYTF.

The V and J genes are TRBV28 and TRBJ2-7; TRBD2 matches 9 bases. The CDR3 is 15 residues long. The V gene's germline CDR1 is MDHEN and CDR2 SYDVKM. Trimming took 5 bases from V and 3 from J; bases not matched to a gene: 8. As DNA, the CDR3 is TGTGCCAGCAGTCCCCGGCGGGAGGGGTACTACGAGCAGTACTTC. Its translation is CASSPRREGYYEQYF.

J is TRBJ1-2 and V is TRBV7-3; no firm D call. The germline V and J ends were trimmed by 3 bases and 4 bases, with 9 bases remaining between them. This CDR3 contains 13 residues. Germline V CDR1 and CDR2: SGHTA, FQGTGA. This chain's CDR3 is CASSFDVSYGYTF. The CDR3 coding sequence is TGTGCCAGCAGCTTTGATGTTAGCTATGGCTACACCTTC.

The CDR3 region is CASRFTSGTSYEQYF. CDR3 nucleotide sequence: TGTGCCAGCAGATTCACTAGCGGGACTTCCTACGAGCAGTACTTC. This rearrangement joins TRBV7-2 to TRBJ2-7, with 10 bases fitting TRBD2. The V gene end was trimmed by 6 bases and the J gene end by 1 base; junction bases not matched to a gene: 6. The CDR3 runs 15 residues. Per germline, CDR1 SGHTA and CDR2 FQGNSA.

This clone appeared a few times. This chain links TRBV30 with TRBJ2-1; D may be TRBD1 (6 bases). Looked up from germline, CDR1 is GTSNPN and CDR2 is SVGIG (reference sequence). V gave up 8 bases and J gave up 1 base, with 18 bases separating them. The CDR3 contains 15 residues. The CDR3 loop is CARKDIRGSYNEQFF. As DNA, the CDR3 is TGTGCCCGCAAAGATATCAGGGGATCCTACAATGAGCAGTTCTTC.

The rearrangement joins TRBV24-1 to TRBJ2-7; TRBD2 aligns across 10 bases. The germline gives CDR1 KGHDR, CDR2 SFDVKD. The CDR3 totals 14 residues. V dropped 8 bases and J dropped 1; count of bases not matched to a gene: 4. The CDR3 nucleotides are TGTGCCACCATCCCGGGACTAGCGTCCTACGAGCAGTACTTC. Translating gives CATIPGLASYEQYF.

This chain uses TRBV15 with TRBJ2-1; TRBD2 matches 10 bases. Germline V gene lookup returns CDR1 LNHNV and CDR2 YYDKDF (reference sequence). The CDR3 length is 17 residues. V gave up 0 bases and J gave up 3 bases; unmatched junction bases: 5. Here the CDR3 DNA reads TGTGCCACCAGCAGAGATCCTAGCGGGAGTTTCTACAATGAGCAGTTCTTC. It yields the protein CATSRDPSGSFYNEQFF.

The rearrangement uses TRBV3-1 (or the pseudogene TRBV3-2) and TRBJ2-6; 11 bases agree with TRBD2. Germline V gene data show CDR1 as LGHDT and CDR2 as YNNKEL (reference sequence). The CDR3 loop spans 18 amino acids. The junction had 6 bases not matched to a gene; V was cut back by 4 bases and J by 1 base. For the CDR3, the DNA is TGTGCCAGCAGCCCCGCTAGCGGGAGGCGATCTGGGGCCAACGTCCTGACTTTC. Its protein product is CASSPASGRRSGANVLTF.

The J gene is TRBJ2-1, the V gene TRBV30; D is ambiguous. CDR1 GTSNPN and CDR2 SVGIG come from the germline V gene (reference sequence). The ends were cut back, 8 bases at V and 0 bases at J, with 17 bases in the middle. There are 15 residues in the CDR3. CDR3 nucleotides: TGTGCCGGAACCCCACTGGCTAGCTCCTACAATGAGCAGTTCTTC. Protein: CAGTPLASSYNEQFF.

The sample holds many counts of this clone. This sequence joins TRBV30 and TRBJ1-1, with 8 bases that match TRBD1. CDR3 length equals 14 residues. Germline-derived CDR1 and CDR2 are GTSNPN and SVGIG (reference sequence). The V gene end was trimmed by 2 bases and the J gene end by 10 bases; junction bases not matched to a gene: 12. The CDR3 DNA sequence: TGTGCCTGGAGTAGGGACAGGCCGAAAGTTTCAGCTTTCTTT. This gives the protein CAWSRDRPKVSAFF.

J is TRBJ1-6 and V is TRBV7-3; weak D call: TRBD1 (6 bases). Trimming left V 0 bases short and J 12 bases short, with 12 bases between. The CDR3 sequence is 14 residues long. Germline V CDR1 and CDR2: SGHTA, FQGTGA. The CDR3 is CASSLTPGVEPLHF. As DNA, the CDR3 is TGTGCCAGCAGCTTAACTCCAGGGGTCGAACCCCTCCACTTT.

The CDR3 coding sequence is TGTGCCAGCAGCTTCGCGGCAGACAGCTCCTACGAGCAGTACTTC. This gives the protein CASSFAADSSYEQYF. V gene TRBV7-2 combines with J gene TRBJ2-7; TRBD1 might be the D (5 bases). The CDR3 loop spans 15 amino acids. V lost 3 bases and J 0 bases, leaving 12 bases between the germline ends. The V gene's germline CDR1 is SGHTA and CDR2 FQGNSA.

CDR3 region: CASSPWGGSSETQYF. CDR3 sequence (DNA): TGTGCCAGCAGCCCCTGGGGCGGGAGTTCGGAGACCCAGTACTTC. The V and J genes are TRBV7-9 and TRBJ2-5, with 7 bases identical to TRBD2. Unmatched junction bases numbered 11, after V lost 5 bases and J lost 5 bases. CDR3 size: 15 residues. Germline-derived CDR1 and CDR2 are SEHNR and FQNEAQ (reference sequence).

Points on this clone: Other nucleotide sequences in the sample specify the same CDR3. The gene calls are TRBV11-2 and TRBJ2-7, with a weak D call TRBD1 (6 bases). The CDR3 covers 12 residues. V lost 4 bases to trimming and J lost 4 bases, with 8 bases between them. Germline loops: CDR1 SGHAT, CDR2 FQNNGV. The CDR3 bases are TGTGCCAGCAGCTCACAGGGTTACGAGCAGTACTTC. Translation: CASSSQGYEQYF.

The V and J genes are TRBV7-2 and TRBJ2-5, with D unclear. Deletions cut 1 base from V and 10 bases from J, with 7 bases between. There are 11 residues in the CDR3. Germline-derived CDR1 and CDR2 are SGHTA and FQGNSA. CDR3 region: CASSLERYQYF. CDR3 bases: TGTGCCAGCAGCTTAGAGAGATACCAGTACTTC.

This clone has a handful of counts. This sequence joins TRBV7-9 and TRBJ2-5; 9 nucleotides agree with TRBD1. The CDR3 extends over 12 amino acids. The V gene end was trimmed by 8 bases and the J gene end by 4 bases; junction bases not matched to a gene: 2. CDR1 is SEHNR and CDR2 is FQNEAQ in the germline V gene (reference sequence). CDR3 DNA: TGTGCCAGCGGGACAGGGAGAGAGACCCAGTACTTC. Translating gives CASGTGRETQYF.

The chain has TRBV24-1 and TRBJ2-3; D might be TRBD1 (5 bases). V lost 2 bases and J 0 bases, leaving 8 bases between the germline ends. The CDR3 is 15 amino acids. Germline V gene data show CDR1 as KGHDR and CDR2 as SFDVKD. CDR3 amino acids: CATSDYRGSTDTQYF. Here the CDR3 DNA reads TGTGCCACCAGTGATTATAGGGGAAGCACAGATACGCAGTATTTT.

CDR3 DNA sequence: TGTGCCAGCAGCGTAGTCGGCGGGGGGTCCTACAATGAGCAGTTCTTC. This translates into CASSVVGGGSYNEQFF. The rearrangement links TRBV9 to TRBJ2-1; 8 nucleotides align to TRBD2. The CDR3 totals 16 residues. The germline gives CDR1 SGDLS, CDR2 YYNGEE. V lost 0 bases, J lost 1 base, and 3 bases stayed unmatched.